This TCR beta chain was observed in a study of blood T cells in healthy people across ages. Worth noting for this clonotype: The antigen is not known.

Study results and limitations: More naive CD4+ cells and higher diversity were found in long-lived than in aged donors. Per-million-T-cell TCR beta diversity fell roughly linearly with age. No one knew whether donors had CMV, which possibly confounded expanded clonotype changes.

The CDR3 spans 14 residues. Looked up from germline, CDR1 is SQVTM and CDR2 is ANQGSEA. The authors ran a second PCR of about 6 to 11 cycles using a sample-barcoded 5' primer and a J-beta primer mix. TCRdb called the 5' RACE reads again in MiXCR, with one record for every CDR3 protein. Of around 1,900,000 distinct CDR3 sequences in the sample, about two fifths are singletons; the top ten hold 23%. The receptor's source is a human donor in good health. Material for sequencing was blood. This chain links TRBV29-1 with TRBJ2-4; 8 nucleotides line up with TRBD2. The last part of the DNA fits TRBJ2-5 better; the J call may be wrong. The DNA of the CDR3 is TGCAGCGTACTTCCGAGACTAGCGAAAGAGACCCAGTACTTC. This translates into CSVLPRLAKETQYF.